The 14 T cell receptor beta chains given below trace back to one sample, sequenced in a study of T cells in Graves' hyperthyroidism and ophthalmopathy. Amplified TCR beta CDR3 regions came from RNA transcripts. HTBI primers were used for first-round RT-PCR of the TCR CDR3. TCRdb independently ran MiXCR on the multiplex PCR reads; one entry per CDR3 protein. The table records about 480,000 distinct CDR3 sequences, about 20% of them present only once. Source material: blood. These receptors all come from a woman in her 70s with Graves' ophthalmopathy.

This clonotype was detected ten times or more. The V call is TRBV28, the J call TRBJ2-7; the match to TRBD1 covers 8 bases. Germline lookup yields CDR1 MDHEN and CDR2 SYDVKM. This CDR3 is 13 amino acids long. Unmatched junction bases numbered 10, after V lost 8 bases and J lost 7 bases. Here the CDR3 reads CASAGTGPGEQYF. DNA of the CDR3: TGTGCCAGCGCCGGGACAGGACCGGGGGAGCAGTACTTC.

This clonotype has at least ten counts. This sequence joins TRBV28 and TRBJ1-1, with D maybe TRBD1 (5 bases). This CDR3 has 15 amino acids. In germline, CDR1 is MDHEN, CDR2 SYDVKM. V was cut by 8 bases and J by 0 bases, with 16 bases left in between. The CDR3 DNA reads TGTGCCAGCGGGACGGCTAGTATGTTGAACACTGAAGCTTTCTTT. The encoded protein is CASGTASMLNTEAFF.

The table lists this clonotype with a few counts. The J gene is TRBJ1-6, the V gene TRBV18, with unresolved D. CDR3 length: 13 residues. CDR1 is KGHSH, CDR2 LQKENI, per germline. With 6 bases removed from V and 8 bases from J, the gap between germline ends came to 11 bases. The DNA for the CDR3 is TGTGCCAGCTCCCAACTGGACGATTCACCCCTCCACTTT. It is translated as CASSQLDDSPLHF.

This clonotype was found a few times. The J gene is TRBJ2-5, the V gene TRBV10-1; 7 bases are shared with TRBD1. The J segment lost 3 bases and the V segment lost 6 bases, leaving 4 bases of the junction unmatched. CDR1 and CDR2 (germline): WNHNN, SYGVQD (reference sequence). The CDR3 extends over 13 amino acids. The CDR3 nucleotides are TGCGCCAGCAGCGTTGACAGGGAAGAGACCCAGTACTTC. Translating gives CASSVDREETQYF.

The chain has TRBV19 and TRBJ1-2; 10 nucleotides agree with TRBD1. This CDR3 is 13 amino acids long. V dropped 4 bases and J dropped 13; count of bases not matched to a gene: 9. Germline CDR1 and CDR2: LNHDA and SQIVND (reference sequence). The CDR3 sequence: CASSRDRGIGCTF. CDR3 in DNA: TGTGCCAGTAGTAGGGACAGGGGCATTGGGTGCACCTTC.

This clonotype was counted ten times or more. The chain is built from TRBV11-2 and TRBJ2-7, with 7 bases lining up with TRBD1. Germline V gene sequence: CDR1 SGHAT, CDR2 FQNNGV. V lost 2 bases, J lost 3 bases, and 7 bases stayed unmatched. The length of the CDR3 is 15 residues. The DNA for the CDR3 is TGTGCCAGCAGCTTAATACCGGGACAGTTCTACGAGCAGTACTTC. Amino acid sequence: CASSLIPGQFYEQYF.

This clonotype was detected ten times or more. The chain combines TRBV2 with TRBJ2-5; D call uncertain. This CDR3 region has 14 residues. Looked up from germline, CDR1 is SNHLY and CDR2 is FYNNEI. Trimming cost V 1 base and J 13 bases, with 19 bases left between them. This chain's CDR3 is CASSEGPGGDVRYF. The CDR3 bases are TGTGCCAGCAGTGAAGGTCCCGGTGGAGACGTACGGTACTTC.

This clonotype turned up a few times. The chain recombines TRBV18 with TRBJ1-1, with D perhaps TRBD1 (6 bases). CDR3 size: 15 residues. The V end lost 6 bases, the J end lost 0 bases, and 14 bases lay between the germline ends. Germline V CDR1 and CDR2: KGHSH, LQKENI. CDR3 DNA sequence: TGTGCCAGCTCTCAGCAAACAGGGTTGAACACTGAAGCTTTCTTT. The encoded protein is CASSQQTGLNTEAFF.

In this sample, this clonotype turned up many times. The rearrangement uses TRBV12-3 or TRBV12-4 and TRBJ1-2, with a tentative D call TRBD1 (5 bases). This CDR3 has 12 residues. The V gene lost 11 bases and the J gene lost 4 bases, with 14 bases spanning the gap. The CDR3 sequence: CAGSVGTYGYTF. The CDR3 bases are TGTGCCGGATCCGTGGGGACCTATGGCTACACCTTC.

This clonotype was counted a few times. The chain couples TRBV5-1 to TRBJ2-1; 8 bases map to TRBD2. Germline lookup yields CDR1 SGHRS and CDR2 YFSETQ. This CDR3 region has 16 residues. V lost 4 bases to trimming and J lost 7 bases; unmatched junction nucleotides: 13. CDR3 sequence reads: CASSHRAGATENEQFF. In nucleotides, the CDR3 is TGCGCCAGCAGCCACCGAGCGGGAGCCACAGAAAATGAGCAGTTCTTC.

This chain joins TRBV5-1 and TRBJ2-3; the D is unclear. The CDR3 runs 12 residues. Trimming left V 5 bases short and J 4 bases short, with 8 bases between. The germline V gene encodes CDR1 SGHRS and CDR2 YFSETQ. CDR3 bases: TGCGCCAGCAGAGTCGAGGCAGATACGCAGTATTTT. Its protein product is CASRVEADTQYF.

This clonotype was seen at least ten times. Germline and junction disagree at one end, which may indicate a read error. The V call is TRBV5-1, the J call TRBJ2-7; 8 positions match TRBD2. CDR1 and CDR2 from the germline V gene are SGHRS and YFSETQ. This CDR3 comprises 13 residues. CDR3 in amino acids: CASSLAGNYEQYF. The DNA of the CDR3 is TGTGCCAGCAGTCTAGCGGGCAACTACGAGCAGTACTTC.

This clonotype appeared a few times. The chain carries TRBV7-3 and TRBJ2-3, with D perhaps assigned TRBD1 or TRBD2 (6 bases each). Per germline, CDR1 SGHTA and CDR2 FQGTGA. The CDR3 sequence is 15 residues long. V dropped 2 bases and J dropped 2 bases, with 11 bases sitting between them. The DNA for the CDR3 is TGTGCCAGCAGCTTACAAGGGGGGTTCACAGATACGCAGTATTTT. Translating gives CASSLQGGFTDTQYF.

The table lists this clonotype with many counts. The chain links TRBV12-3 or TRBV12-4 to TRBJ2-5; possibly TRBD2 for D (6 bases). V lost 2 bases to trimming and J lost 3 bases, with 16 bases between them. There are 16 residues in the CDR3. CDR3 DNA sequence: TGTGCCAGCAGTTTAACCCGCGGGATACTTAAAGAGACCCAGTACTTC. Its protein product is CASSLTRGILKETQYF.